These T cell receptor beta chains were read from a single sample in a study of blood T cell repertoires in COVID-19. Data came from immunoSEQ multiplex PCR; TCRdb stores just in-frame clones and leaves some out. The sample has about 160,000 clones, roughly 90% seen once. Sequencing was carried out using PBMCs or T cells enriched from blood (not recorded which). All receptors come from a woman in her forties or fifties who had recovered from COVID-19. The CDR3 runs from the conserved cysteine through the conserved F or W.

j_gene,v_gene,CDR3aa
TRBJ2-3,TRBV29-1,CSVQKTGRVSTDTQYF
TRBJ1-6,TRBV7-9,CASSVGRGYSPLHF
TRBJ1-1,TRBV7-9,CASSLEGINTEAFF
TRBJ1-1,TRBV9,CASSVRGLDTEAFF
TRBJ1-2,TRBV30,CAWSPKRGGYTF
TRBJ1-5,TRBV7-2,CASSLVAGGGQPQHF
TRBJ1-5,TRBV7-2,CASSLAGGGNQPQHF
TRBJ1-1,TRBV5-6,CASSLGGLGTEAFF
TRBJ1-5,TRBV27,CASSPGSWQPQHF
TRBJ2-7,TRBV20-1,CSASSTPTYEQYF
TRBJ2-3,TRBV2,CASSEQQAGALPGADTQYF
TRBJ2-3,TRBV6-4,CASSPDHAADTQYF
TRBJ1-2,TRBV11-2,CASSFGQSANYGYTF
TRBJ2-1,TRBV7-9,CASSPDRGPYNEQFF
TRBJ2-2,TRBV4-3,CASSQGLAGGSTGELFF
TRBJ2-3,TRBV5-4,CASSYPIPGLGADTQYF
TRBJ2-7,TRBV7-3,CASSLRAGDYEQYF
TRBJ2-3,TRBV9,CASSVARGGQVDTQYF
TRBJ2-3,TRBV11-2,CASSRPSGSTDTQYF
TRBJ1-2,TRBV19,CAISPGQGFGYTF
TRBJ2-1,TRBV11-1,CASSSLLNEQFF
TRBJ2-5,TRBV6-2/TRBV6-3,CASSSLISRGGKAGTQYF
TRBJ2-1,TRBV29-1,CSASAGRANEQFF
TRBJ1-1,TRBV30,CAWRPQGSGEAFF
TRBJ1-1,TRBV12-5,CASGSQGRDEAFF
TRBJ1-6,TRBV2,CASRQGQNSPLHF
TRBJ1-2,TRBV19,CASSTTGEDYGYTF
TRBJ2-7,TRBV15,CATSRDTGGGEQYF
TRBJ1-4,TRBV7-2,CASSGLGQGNEKLFF
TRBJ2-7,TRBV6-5,CASSREGGRALQQYF
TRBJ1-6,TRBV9,CASSVEISGNSPLHF
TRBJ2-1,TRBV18,CASSPVLAGATTYNEQFF
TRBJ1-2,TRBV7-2,CASSLLGRGGNYGYTF
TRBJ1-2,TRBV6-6,CASTPGHPYGYTF
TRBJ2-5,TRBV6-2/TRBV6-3,CASSYMASGRIQETQYF
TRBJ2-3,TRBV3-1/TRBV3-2,CASSHRGGPLTDTQYF
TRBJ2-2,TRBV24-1,CATSDPDRVNTGELFF
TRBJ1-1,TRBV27,CASSSPRPVSHEAFF
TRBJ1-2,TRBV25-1,CASSPSRGGLYGYTF
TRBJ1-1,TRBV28,CASSLIGQGAWVRTEAFF
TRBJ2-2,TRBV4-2,CASSPGLAGDGELFF
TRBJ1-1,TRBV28,CASSPHSEGTEAFF
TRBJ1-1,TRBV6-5,CASSTKGLQNTEAFF